This T cell receptor (beta chain) was recorded in a study of beta chain features in type 1 diabetes. Points from the study as a whole: At VDJ recombination sites, type 1 diabetes patients had fewer insertions and more deleted nucleotides.

This clone was seen more than once but under ten times. No antigen is known for it. The collection from each donor was one heparinised blood draw averaging approximately 110 mL. The germline gives CDR1 LGHNA, CDR2 YNFKEQ. The CDR3 consists of 16 residues. The V and J ends lost 4 bases and 8 bases respectively, with 20 bases between them. Sequencing targeted expressed TCRB transcripts, as all isolated RNA had been reverse transcribed. Assay used: immunoSEQ multiplex PCR; TCRdb lists only in-frame clones, some missing. Among hundreds of thousands of clones listed, around an eighth were seen once. Sequencing was performed on naive CD4+ T cells from blood. The V and J genes are TRBV4-2 and TRBJ1-4; no clear D gene. The sequence was obtained from a young man in good health. CDR3 nucleotide sequence: TGTGCCAGCAGCCGAAGCGCATGGCCGGCTCGGGAAAAACTGTTTTTT. This gives the protein CASSRSAWPAREKLFF.